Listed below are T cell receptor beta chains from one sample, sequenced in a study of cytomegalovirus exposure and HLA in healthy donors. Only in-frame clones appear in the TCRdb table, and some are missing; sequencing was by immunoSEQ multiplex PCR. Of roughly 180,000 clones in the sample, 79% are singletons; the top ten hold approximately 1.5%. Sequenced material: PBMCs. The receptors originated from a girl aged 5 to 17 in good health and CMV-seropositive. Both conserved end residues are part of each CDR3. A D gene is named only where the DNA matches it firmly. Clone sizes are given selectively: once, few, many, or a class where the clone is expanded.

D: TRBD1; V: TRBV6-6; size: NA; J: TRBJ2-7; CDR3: CASSLQTGSHEQYF; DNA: TGTGCCAGCAGCTTACAGACAGGGTCGCACGAGCAGTACTTC
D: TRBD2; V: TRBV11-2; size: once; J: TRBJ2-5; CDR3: CASSLVSSGGLETQYF; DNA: TGTGCCAGCAGCTTAGTTTCTAGCGGGGGATTAGAGACCCAGTACTTC
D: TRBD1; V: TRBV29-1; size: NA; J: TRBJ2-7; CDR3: CSVGRDRIYEQYF; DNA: TGCAGCGTGGGCCGGGACAGGATCTACGAGCAGTACTTC
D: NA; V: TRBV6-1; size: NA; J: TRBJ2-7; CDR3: CASSESWAYEQYF; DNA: TGTGCCAGCAGTGAAAGTTGGGCATACGAGCAGTACTTC
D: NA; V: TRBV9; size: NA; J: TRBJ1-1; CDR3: CASSVVGVGEAFF; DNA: TGTGCCAGCAGCGTAGTAGGGGTGGGTGAAGCTTTCTTT
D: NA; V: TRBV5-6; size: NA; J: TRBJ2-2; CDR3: CASSWNSGSGELFF; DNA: TGTGCCAGCAGCTGGAACTCGGGGTCCGGGGAGCTGTTTTTT
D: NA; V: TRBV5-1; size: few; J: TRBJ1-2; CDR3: CASSFDGLNYGYTF; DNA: TGCGCCAGCAGCTTTGACGGACTAAACTATGGCTACACCTTC
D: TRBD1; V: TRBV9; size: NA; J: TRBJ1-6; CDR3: CASSVGTGLSSPLHF; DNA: TGTGCCAGCAGCGTAGGGACAGGGCTAAGTTCACCCCTCCACTTT
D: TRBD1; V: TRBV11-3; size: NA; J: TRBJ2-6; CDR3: CASRGDRDFSGANVLTF; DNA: TGTGCCAGCAGGGGGGACAGAGACTTCTCTGGGGCCAACGTCCTGACTTTC
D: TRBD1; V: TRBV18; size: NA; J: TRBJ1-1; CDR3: CASSAGQGLNTEAFF; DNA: TGTGCCAGCTCAGCTGGACAGGGGTTGAACACTGAAGCTTTCTTT
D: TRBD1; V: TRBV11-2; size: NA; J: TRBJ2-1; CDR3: CASSLTGTGGNEQFF; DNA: TGTGCCAGCAGCTTAACCGGGACAGGGGGCAATGAGCAGTTCTTC
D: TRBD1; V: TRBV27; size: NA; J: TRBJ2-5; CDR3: CASAPLGQLLVTQYF; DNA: TGTGCCAGCGCTCCCTTGGGACAGCTGTTAGTGACCCAGTACTTC
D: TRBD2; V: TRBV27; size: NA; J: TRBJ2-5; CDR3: CASSFAGGQETQYF; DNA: TGTGCCAGCAGTTTCGCGGGGGGGCAAGAGACCCAGTACTTC
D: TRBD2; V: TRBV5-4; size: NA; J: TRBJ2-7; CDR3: CASSFAGGPTYEQYF; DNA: TGTGCCAGCAGCTTCGCGGGGGGGCCGACCTACGAGCAGTACTTC
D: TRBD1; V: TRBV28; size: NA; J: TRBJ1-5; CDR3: CASSLWGTEFNQPQHF; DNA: TGTGCCAGCAGTTTATGGGGGACAGAATTCAATCAGCCCCAGCATTTT
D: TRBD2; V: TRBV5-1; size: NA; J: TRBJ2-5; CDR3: CASSLAGGGTFPQYF; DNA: TGCGCCAGCAGCTTGGCCGGCGGGGGGACTTTTCCCCAGTACTTC
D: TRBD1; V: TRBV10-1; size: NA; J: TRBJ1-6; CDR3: CASSEHRGGSSPLHF; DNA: TGCGCCAGCAGTGAGCACAGGGGTGGGAGTTCACCCCTCCACTTT
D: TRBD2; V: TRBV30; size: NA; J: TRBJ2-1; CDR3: CACTREGGTYNEQFF; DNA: TGTGCCTGTACTAGGGAGGGAGGAACTTACAATGAGCAGTTCTTC
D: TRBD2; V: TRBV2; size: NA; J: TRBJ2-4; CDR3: CASSPGLAGAKNIQYF; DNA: TGTGCCAGCAGCCCCGGACTAGCGGGGGCCAAAAACATTCAGTACTTC
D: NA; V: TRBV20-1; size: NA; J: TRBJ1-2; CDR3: CSASGVTGYTF; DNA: TGCAGTGCCTCAGGGGTTACTGGCTACACCTTC
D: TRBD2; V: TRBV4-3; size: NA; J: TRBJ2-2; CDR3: CASSQDLGGGPTGELFF; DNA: TGCGCCAGCAGCCAAGATCTCGGGGGGGGCCCCACCGGGGAGCTGTTTTTT
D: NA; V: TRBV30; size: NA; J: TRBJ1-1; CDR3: CAWRQGVSEAFF; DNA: TGTGCCTGGAGACAGGGAGTCTCTGAAGCTTTCTTT